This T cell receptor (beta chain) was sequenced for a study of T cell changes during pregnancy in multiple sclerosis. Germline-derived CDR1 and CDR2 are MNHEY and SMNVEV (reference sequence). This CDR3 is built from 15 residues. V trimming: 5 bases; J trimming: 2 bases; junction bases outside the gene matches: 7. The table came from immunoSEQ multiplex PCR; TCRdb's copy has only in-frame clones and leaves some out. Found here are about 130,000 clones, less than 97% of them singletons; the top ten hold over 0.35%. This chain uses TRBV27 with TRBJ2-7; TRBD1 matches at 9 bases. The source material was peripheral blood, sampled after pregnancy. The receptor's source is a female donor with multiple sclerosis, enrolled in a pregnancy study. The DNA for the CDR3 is TGTGCCAGCAGTCAACGGGACAGGGATGCCTACGAGCAGTACTTC. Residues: CASSQRDRDAYEQYF.